A single sample gave rise to the 5 T cell receptor beta chains below, sequenced in a study of OX40 agonist ivuxolimab in advanced cancers. The repertoire was sequenced with immunoSEQ multiplex PCR; TCRdb's copy has only in-frame clones and lacks some. The data show more than 70,000 clones, nearly 90% seen once. The sequenced sample was CD4+ or CD8+ T cells sorted from blood, obtained in a trial of the OX40 agonist ivuxolimab. The receptors here all came from an adult with an advanced solid tumor such as melanoma, head and neck, liver or kidney cancer.

This chain connects TRBV19 to TRBJ1-2; 12 nucleotides line up with TRBD1. Per the germline V gene, CDR1 is LNHDA and CDR2 is SQIVND (reference sequence). Trimming at V came to 8 bases and at J to 10 bases, leaving 8 bases not matched to a gene. This CDR3 is 13 amino acids long. The chain's CDR3 is CASAPGQGAFYTF. CDR3 DNA: TGTGCCAGTGCTCCGGGACAGGGGGCTTTCTACACCTTC.

The rearrangement links TRBV6-4 to TRBJ2-1; D gene uncertain. The CDR3 covers 16 residues. Germline assignment: CDR1 MRHNA and CDR2 SNTAGT. Trimming took 2 bases from V and 7 from J, leaving 18 bases between them. CDR3 loop: CASSDPSAKPRNEQFF. As DNA, the CDR3 is TGTGCCAGCAGTGACCCCAGCGCCAAACCTAGAAATGAGCAGTTCTTC.

The chain employs TRBV5-8 and TRBJ2-3; 7 positions match TRBD1. The length of the CDR3 is 14 residues. Germline CDR1 and CDR2: SGHTS and YDEGEE. V shed 5 bases and J 2 bases; nucleotides not matched to a gene: 5. The CDR3 is CASSLQGITDTQYF. The DNA of the CDR3 is TGTGCCAGCAGTTTACAGGGGATCACAGATACGCAGTATTTT. Complete variable domain (other parts from reference TRBV5-8 and TRBJ2-3): EAGVTQSPTHLIKTRGQQATLRCSPISGHTSVYWYQQALGLGLQFLLWYDEGEERNRGNFPPRFSGRQFPNYSSELNVNALELEDSALYLCASSLQGITDTQYFGPGTRLTVL.

The rearrangement links TRBV4-1 to TRBJ2-7; no firm D call. Germline assignment: CDR1 MGHRA and CDR2 YSYEKL. CDR3 length: 16 amino acids. The germline V and J ends were trimmed by 1 base and 3 bases, with 16 bases remaining between them. The CDR3 nucleotides read TGCGCCAGCAGCCAAGGTTCCAGGCCGGATATCTACGAGCAGTACTTC. Protein sequence: CASSQGSRPDIYEQYF.

The CDR3 is CASSSGLRGETQYF. The CDR3 region has the DNA TGTGCCAGCAGCTCGGGACTTCGAGGGGAGACCCAGTACTTC. V is TRBV5-4 and J is TRBJ2-5; a weak D match, TRBD2 (6 bases). The CDR3 loop spans 14 amino acids. CDR1 is SGHNT, CDR2 YYREEE, per germline (reference sequence). V was cut by 3 bases and J by 5 bases, with 14 bases left in between.